Each of the 30 T cell receptor beta chains below was sequenced from the same sample in a study of cytomegalovirus exposure and HLA in healthy donors. It was with 60 Vbeta and 13 Jbeta primers that the PCR ran. Sequenced by immunoSEQ multiplex PCR; TCRdb stores in-frame clones only, minus some. This table holds 150,000 to 200,000 clones, about 85% found once. Material: PBMCs. The source of these receptors is a man aged 18 to 29 in good health and CMV-seronegative.

The count of this clone is one. This chain links TRBV7-9 with TRBJ1-1; D remains ambiguous. V lost 2 bases, J lost 7 bases, and 5 bases lay in between. This CDR3 contains 11 residues. Germline loops: CDR1 SEHNR, CDR2 FQNEAQ (reference sequence). In DNA, the CDR3 is TGTGCCAGCAGCTTAATCCTTGAAGCTTTCTTT. Amino acid sequence: CASSLILEAFF.

The J gene is TRBJ1-1, the V gene TRBV30, with 7 bases identical to TRBD1. Trimming removed 0 bases from V and 1 base from J; junction bases left unmatched: 2. Germline CDR1 reads GTSNPN; CDR2 reads SVGIG (reference sequence). CDR3 length: 14 residues. CDR3 residues: CAWSVGQRNTEAFF. The CDR3 region has the DNA TGTGCCTGGAGTGTGGGACAGAGGAACACTGAAGCTTTCTTT.

The V call is TRBV10-3, the J call TRBJ2-5; no definite D call. The J call may be faulty, since TRBJ2-7 better matches the DNA end. The CDR3 extends over 13 amino acids. Germline CDR1 reads ENHRY; CDR2 reads SYGVKD. In DNA form, the CDR3 reads TGTGCCATCAGTGACGAGGAGCCCCACGAGCAGTACTTC. Its protein product is CAISDEEPHEQYF.

This clone was seen a single time. J is TRBJ2-3 and V is TRBV11-3; no clear D gene. This CDR3 has 12 residues. The V and J ends lost 5 bases and 2 bases respectively, with 5 bases between them. Germline CDR1 reads SGHNT; CDR2 reads YENEEA. As DNA, the CDR3 is TGTGCCAGCAGCGAGAACACAGATACGCAGTATTTT. Residues: CASSENTDTQYF.

This chain joins TRBV7-9 and TRBJ1-2; D call uncertain. Trimming took off 7 bases at V and 6 bases at J, with 18 bases between the two ends. Germline CDR1 and CDR2: SEHNR and FQNEAQ (reference sequence). CDR3 length: 14 amino acids. DNA for the CDR3: TGTGCCAGCACCCCCTTTCATGGGGAGGATGGCTACACCTTC. It is translated as CASTPFHGEDGYTF.

In this sample, this clone turned up once. The gene calls are TRBV9 and TRBJ2-1; TRBD1 might be the D (5 bases). This CDR3 spans 12 amino acids. Germline CDR1 reads SGDLS; CDR2 reads YYNGEE. The ends were cut back, 2 bases at V and 8 bases at J, with 8 bases in the middle. The CDR3 is CASSVTGDEQFF. DNA for the CDR3: TGTGCCAGCAGCGTCACAGGAGATGAGCAGTTCTTC.

This chain joins TRBV2 and TRBJ2-7; 10 bases agree with TRBD1. V was pared by 3 bases and J by 4 bases, with 9 bases of the junction left unmatched. The CDR3 has 16 residues. Germline CDR1 SNHLY, CDR2 FYNNEI. The CDR3 sequence is CASSEGSGDRGYEQYF. The DNA for the CDR3 is TGTGCCAGCAGTGAGGGGTCAGGGGACAGGGGTTACGAGCAGTACTTC.

The rearrangement joins TRBV10-2 to TRBJ2-5; possibly TRBD2 for D (5 bases). V gave up 1 base and J gave up 2 bases, with 8 bases separating them. The CDR3 is 14 amino acids. Germline-derived CDR1 and CDR2 are WSHSY and SAAADI. DNA of the CDR3: TGCGCCAGCAGTGAGTTGAGCGGTCAAGAGACCCAGTACTTC. Protein sequence: CASSELSGQETQYF.

The chain uses TRBV6-1 and TRBJ2-3, with D possibly matching TRBD1 (5 bases). Germline CDR1 is MNHNS and CDR2 is SASEGT. V was pared by 1 base and J by 4 bases, with 9 bases between. The CDR3 totals 14 residues. The chain's CDR3 is CASSEEGRADTQYF. The CDR3 coding sequence is TGTGCCAGCAGTGAAGAAGGCAGGGCAGATACGCAGTATTTT.

This clone has a handful of counts. The V call is TRBV28, the J call TRBJ2-5, with TRBD2 identical over 13 bases. The V gene end was trimmed by 8 bases and the J gene end by 3 bases; junction bases not matched to a gene: 3. Per germline, CDR1 MDHEN and CDR2 SYDVKM. This CDR3 is built from 14 residues. CDR3 sequence: CASGGLAGEETQYF. CDR3 DNA: TGTGCCAGCGGAGGACTAGCGGGAGAAGAGACCCAGTACTTC.

CDR3 nucleotides: TGTGCCAGCAGCTCGATTACAGGGGAGCGCACTGAAGCTTTCTTT. This codes for CASSSITGERTEAFF. The chain combines TRBV13 with TRBJ1-1; 7 bases line up with TRBD1. The CDR3 length is 15 residues. From germline, CDR1 is PRHDT and CDR2 FYEKMQ (reference sequence). V gave up 4 bases and J gave up 4 bases; unmatched junction bases: 9.

CDR3 region: CASSLTGYNQPQHF. The DNA for the CDR3 is TGTGCCAGCAGTTTGACAGGGTACAATCAGCCCCAGCATTTT. The rearrangement uses TRBV27 and TRBJ1-5; 7 nucleotides align to TRBD1. Germline V CDR1 and CDR2: MNHEY, SMNVEV (reference sequence). The V segment lost 3 bases and the J segment 3 bases; nucleotides outside the gene matches: 2. CDR3 length equals 14 residues.

This chain links TRBV19 with TRBJ1-2, with 8 bases that match TRBD1. The V segment lost 6 bases and the J segment 1 base; nucleotides outside the gene matches: 10. CDR1 LNHDA and CDR2 SQIVND come from the germline V gene (reference sequence). The CDR3 runs 16 residues. The CDR3: CASRPSGGDRNYGYTF. In DNA, the CDR3 is TGTGCCAGTAGGCCTTCAGGGGGCGATCGTAACTATGGCTACACCTTC.

The chain employs TRBV12-5 and TRBJ1-5; 7 bases fit TRBD1. Germline V gene lookup returns CDR1 LGHNT and CDR2 FRNRAP. Germline trimming cut 2 bases from V and 0 bases from J; bases unmatched to any gene: 10. This CDR3 contains 18 residues. CDR3 region: CASGLFPGQLYSNQPQHF. The CDR3 nucleotides read TGTGCTAGTGGTTTGTTCCCGGGACAGCTTTATAGCAATCAGCCCCAGCATTTT.

This clone was counted a single time. This chain joins TRBV28 and TRBJ1-4; 7 positions match TRBD1. This CDR3 contains 13 residues. Germline V gene sequence: CDR1 MDHEN, CDR2 SYDVKM. Trimming took 5 bases from V and 8 from J; bases not matched to a gene: 5. This chain's CDR3 is CASSKGAREKLFF. The CDR3 DNA follows: TGTGCCAGCAGTAAGGGGGCGCGCGAAAAACTGTTTTTT.

The rearrangement links TRBV28 to TRBJ2-1, with a weak D call TRBD2 (5 bases). CDR1 and CDR2 (germline): MDHEN, SYDVKM. Trimming took 0 bases from V and 7 from J, leaving 13 bases between them. This CDR3 comprises 15 residues. Here the CDR3 DNA reads TGTGCCAGCAGTTTATGGGGCAGGAGAGGGAATGAGCAGTTCTTC. Translated, it gives CASSLWGRRGNEQFF.

The rearrangement joins TRBV23-1 to TRBJ2-7; 9 bases line up with TRBD1. TRBV23-1 is labeled an ORF, and its function is uncertain. CDR3 length: 18 residues. V lost 4 bases to trimming and J lost 4 bases; unmatched junction nucleotides: 17. CDR3 residues: CASSPTSYRGRGVYEQYF. The CDR3 bases are TGCGCCAGCAGTCCTACATCTTACAGGGGGCGAGGAGTGTACGAGCAGTACTTC.

V is TRBV7-2 and J is TRBJ2-3; 10 bases line up with TRBD2. Per germline, CDR1 SGHTA and CDR2 FQGNSA. The CDR3 runs to 17 residues. The ends lost 5 bases at V and 1 base at J; junction bases unmatched: 9. CDR3 sequence: CASSLQLLAGRTDTQYF. CDR3 DNA sequence: TGTGCCAGCAGCCTCCAATTACTAGCGGGGCGCACAGATACGCAGTATTTT.

This clone was detected a few times. V is TRBV6-1 and J is TRBJ2-7; tentatively, D is TRBD1 (8 bases). CDR3 length: 15 residues. Germline CDR1 MNHNS, CDR2 SASEGT. Trimming removed 6 bases from V and 2 bases from J, with 17 bases in between. CDR3: CASRVGQAGAYEQYF. DNA of the CDR3: TGTGCCAGCAGGGTGGGACAGGCGGGGGCCTACGAGCAGTACTTC.

V gene TRBV9 combines with J gene TRBJ1-1; possible D gene TRBD1, 6 bases. V was shortened by 0 bases and J by 3 bases, with 12 bases between the two germline ends. Germline CDR1 is SGDLS and CDR2 is YYNGEE. The CDR3 covers 15 residues. CDR3 protein: CASSVGQQGDTEAFF. The CDR3 region has the DNA TGTGCCAGCAGCGTAGGCCAACAGGGTGACACTGAAGCTTTCTTT.

The CDR3 DNA follows: TGCGCCAGCAGCCATCCCGCAGGGCCCACACGGGGCTACACCTTC. It encodes CASSHPAGPTRGYTF. V usage is TRBV4-1 and J usage is TRBJ1-2, with a tentative D call TRBD1 (5 bases). The CDR3 is 15 amino acids. Per germline, CDR1 MGHRA and CDR2 YSYEKL. V lost 3 bases and J lost 8, with 19 bases in between.

The chain links TRBV18 to TRBJ2-5, with D tentatively TRBD2 (6 bases). Trimming removed 0 bases at V and 4 bases at J, with 12 bases between. The CDR3 extends over 15 amino acids. Germline CDR1 and CDR2: KGHSH and LQKENI. This CDR3 is CASSPPGGGGETQYF. CDR3 nucleotide sequence: TGTGCCAGCTCACCACCGGGGGGTGGAGGAGAGACCCAGTACTTC.

Remarks on this clone: A junction end diverges from the germline sequence, so it may reflect a read error. The chain links TRBV18 to TRBJ1-1; D is undetermined. The CDR3 totals 13 residues. Germline V gene sequence: CDR1 KGHSH, CDR2 LQKENI. The CDR3 bases are TGTGCCAGCTCACCACGGGGAGACACTGGAGCTTTCTTT. Encoded protein: CASSPRGDTGAFF.

The rearrangement joins TRBV5-1 to TRBJ2-3; 10 bases fit TRBD2. This CDR3 spans 16 amino acids. V was clipped by 4 bases and J by 3 bases; unmatched bases: 8. CDR1 and CDR2 (germline): SGHRS, YFSETQ. The CDR3 loop reads CASSPPTAGGTDTQYF. The CDR3 coding sequence is TGCGCCAGCAGCCCCCCCACAGCGGGAGGGACAGATACGCAGTATTTT.

The chain combines TRBV18 with TRBJ1-6; TRBD1 is a possible D gene (6 bases). The CDR3 spans 16 residues. CDR1 is KGHSH, CDR2 LQKENI, per germline. V lost 2 bases, J lost 9 bases, and 17 bases lay in between. The CDR3 coding sequence is TGTGCCAGCTCACCAAACGCCCTCGACAGGACTTCACCCCTCCACTTT. Residues: CASSPNALDRTSPLHF.

The chain carries TRBV2 and TRBJ2-7, with D possibly being TRBD1 (6 bases). The CDR3 is made up of 13 amino acids. The V and J ends lost 10 bases and 0 bases respectively, with 13 bases between them. Germline assignment: CDR1 SNHLY and CDR2 FYNNEI. In DNA, the CDR3 is TGTGCCACCCTGGACAGCTCCTCCTACGAGCAGTACTTC. Protein: CATLDSSSYEQYF.

This chain links TRBV28 with TRBJ1-4; D is perhaps TRBD1 (5 bases). CDR3 length equals 15 residues. Germline V gives CDR1 MDHEN, CDR2 SYDVKM. V was clipped by 4 bases and J by 3 bases, with 12 bases between them. This chain's CDR3 is CASSSRQSPNEKLFF. CDR3 DNA sequence: TGTGCCAGCAGTTCGCGACAGTCACCTAATGAAAAACTGTTTTTT.

This clone was picked up a small number of times. The chain combines TRBV11-2 with TRBJ2-7, with 7 positions matching TRBD2. V gave up 5 bases and J gave up 0 bases; unmatched junction bases: 10. This CDR3 has 16 amino acids. Germline CDR1 reads SGHAT; CDR2 reads FQNNGV. CDR3 region: CASSPTGRGVSYEQYF. CDR3 bases: TGTGCCAGCAGCCCCACCGGACGGGGGGTCTCCTACGAGCAGTACTTC.

V is TRBV27 and J is TRBJ2-1; 7 bases agree with TRBD2. This CDR3 is 13 amino acids long. From germline, CDR1 is MNHEY and CDR2 SMNVEV (reference sequence). With V trimmed by 5 bases and J by 12 bases, 10 bases remained unmatched. This chain's CDR3 is CASSPTSVGGQFF. CDR3 in DNA: TGTGCCAGCAGTCCTACTAGCGTCGGGGGGCAGTTCTTC.

The rearrangement uses TRBV7-2 and TRBJ2-1, with 11 bases identical to TRBD2. J gave up 7 bases and V 6 bases, and 5 bases lay outside the gene matches. This CDR3 spans 14 amino acids. Germline CDR1 is SGHTA and CDR2 is FQGNSA. The DNA of the CDR3 is TGTGCCAGCAGTAAGGCTAGCGGGAGGAATGAGCAGTTCTTC. The encoded protein is CASSKASGRNEQFF.